This TCR beta chain stems from a study of T cells after yellow fever vaccination. Findings of the study overall: Most clones from primary vaccination resurfaced after the booster (around 95% CD4, around 89% CD8).

This CDR3 comprises 13 residues. V was trimmed by 7 bases and J by 1 base, leaving 11 bases between them. The germline V gene encodes CDR1 SQVTM and CDR2 ANQGSEA. Details on this clonotype: Its cognate antigen is unknown.

The 5'RACE template-switching step produced TCR cDNA and added a universal primer site and UMIs. TCRdb ran MiXCR on the 5' RACE reads and lists one entry per CDR3 protein. The sample consists of 150,000 to 200,000 distinct CDR3 sequences, around 9.7% of them appearing once. The specimen comprised CD8+ T cells sorted from PBMCs, sampled 45 days after the yellow fever booster vaccination. The chain combines TRBV29-1 with TRBJ1-5; perhaps TRBD1 as D (6 bases). The receptor was isolated from a man between 18 and 35 years old who received the YFV17D yellow fever vaccine. DNA for the CDR3: TGCAGCGCCCTGGGGGGCAGCAATCAGCCCCAGCATTTT. Protein product: CSALGGSNQPQHF.